The T cell receptor beta chain described here comes from a study of blood T cell repertoires in COVID-19. Germline trimming cut 1 base from V and 3 bases from J; bases unmatched to any gene: 9. Germline CDR1 and CDR2: LGHNA and YSLEER. CDR3 length: 16 residues. Authors' methods: Reference gene primer amplification in the assay estimated nucleated cell counts. The method was immunoSEQ multiplex PCR; TCRdb's version includes in-frame clones alone and lacks a portion of them. The V and J calls and clone size come from that table; D and trimming were worked out from the DNA. The data contain 50,000 to 65,000 clones, around 85% of them singletons.

The sequence derives from a human donor in a cohort sampled during active COVID-19. V usage is TRBV4-3 and J usage is TRBJ2-7; 7 nucleotides match TRBD1. The sample taken for sequencing was peripheral blood. CDR3 nucleotide sequence: TGCGCCAGCAGCCAAGGGGTGATGGGACAGAACTACGAGCAGTACTTC. Amino acid sequence: CASSQGVMGQNYEQYF.